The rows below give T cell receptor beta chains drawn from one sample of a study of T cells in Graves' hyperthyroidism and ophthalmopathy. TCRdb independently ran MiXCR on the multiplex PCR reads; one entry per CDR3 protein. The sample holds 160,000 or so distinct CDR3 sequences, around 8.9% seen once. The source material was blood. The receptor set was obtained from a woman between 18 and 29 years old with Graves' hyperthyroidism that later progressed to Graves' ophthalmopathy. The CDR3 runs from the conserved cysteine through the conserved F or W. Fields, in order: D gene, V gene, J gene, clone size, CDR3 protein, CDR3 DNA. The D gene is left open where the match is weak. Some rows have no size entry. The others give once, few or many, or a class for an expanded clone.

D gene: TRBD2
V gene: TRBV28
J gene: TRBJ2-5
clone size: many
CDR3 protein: CASSLSGLGMETQYF
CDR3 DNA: TGTGCCAGCAGTTTATCAGGACTAGGGATGGAGACCCAGTACTTC

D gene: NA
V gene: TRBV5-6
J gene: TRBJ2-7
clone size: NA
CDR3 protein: CASSLAGDPYEQYF
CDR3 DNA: TGTGCCAGCAGCTTGGCCGGGGACCCCTACGAGCAGTACTTC

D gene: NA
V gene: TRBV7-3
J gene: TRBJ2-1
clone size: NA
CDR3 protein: CASSLKGGAWGDEQFF
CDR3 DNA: TGTGCCAGCAGCTTAAAAGGCGGAGCATGGGGGGATGAGCAGTTCTTC

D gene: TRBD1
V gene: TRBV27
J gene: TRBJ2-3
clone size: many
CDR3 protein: CASRDRLTSTDTQYF
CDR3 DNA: TGTGCCAGCAGGGACAGGCTAACTAGCACAGATACGCAGTATTTT

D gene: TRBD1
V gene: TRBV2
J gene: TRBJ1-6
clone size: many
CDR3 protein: CASSEVGTGVSPLHF
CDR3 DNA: TGTGCCAGCAGTGAAGTGGGGACAGGGGTTTCACCCCTCCACTTT

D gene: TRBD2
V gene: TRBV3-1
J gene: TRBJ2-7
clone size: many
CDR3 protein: CASSLMGAGGSYEQYF
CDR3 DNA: TGTGCCAGCAGCCTAATGGGTGCGGGAGGCTCCTACGAGCAGTACTTC

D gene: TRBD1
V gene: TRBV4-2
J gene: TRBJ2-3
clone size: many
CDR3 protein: CASSQNPGQGTDTQYF
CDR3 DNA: TGTGCCAGCAGCCAAAACCCGGGACAGGGGACAGATACGCAGTATTTT

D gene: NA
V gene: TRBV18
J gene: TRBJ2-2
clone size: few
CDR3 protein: CASSPLQENTGELFF
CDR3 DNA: TGTGCCAGCTCACCATTACAGGAGAACACCGGGGAGCTGTTTTTT

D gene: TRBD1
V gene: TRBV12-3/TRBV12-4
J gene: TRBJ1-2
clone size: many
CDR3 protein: CASSPDRVVDGYTF
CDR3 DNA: TGTGCCAGCAGTCCGGACAGGGTGGTGGATGGCTACACCTTC

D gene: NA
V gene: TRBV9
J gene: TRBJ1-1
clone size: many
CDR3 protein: CASSVAPQGVTEAFF
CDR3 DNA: TGTGCCAGCAGCGTCGCCCCCCAGGGCGTCACTGAAGCTTTCTTT

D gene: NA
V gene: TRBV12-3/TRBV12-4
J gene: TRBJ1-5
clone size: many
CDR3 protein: CASSLARYQPQHF
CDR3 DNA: TGTGCCAGCAGTTTGGCCAGATATCAGCCCCAGCATTTT

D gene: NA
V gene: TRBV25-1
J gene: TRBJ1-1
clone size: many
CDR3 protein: CASSLTFDGEAFF
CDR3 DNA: TGTGCCAGCAGTTTGACTTTCGATGGTGAAGCTTTCTTT

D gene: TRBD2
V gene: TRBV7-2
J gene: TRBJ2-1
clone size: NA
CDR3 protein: CASSLELGLADDEQFF
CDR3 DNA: TGTGCCAGCAGCTTGGAGTTGGGACTAGCGGACGATGAGCAGTTCTTC

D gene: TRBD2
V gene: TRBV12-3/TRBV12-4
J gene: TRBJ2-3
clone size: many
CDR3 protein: CASSLARASGGNPDSQYF
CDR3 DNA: TGTGCCAGCAGTTTAGCGCGGGCTAGCGGGGGGAACCCTGATTCGCAGTATTTT

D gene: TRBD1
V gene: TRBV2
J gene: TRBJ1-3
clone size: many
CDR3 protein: CASSENLRQGDGNTIYF
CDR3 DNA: TGTGCCAGCAGTGAAAACCTTAGGCAGGGGGACGGAAACACCATATATTTT

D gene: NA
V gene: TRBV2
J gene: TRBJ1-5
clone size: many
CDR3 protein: CASRETGGQPQHF
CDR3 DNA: TGTGCCAGCAGAGAGACAGGAGGGCAGCCCCAGCATTTT

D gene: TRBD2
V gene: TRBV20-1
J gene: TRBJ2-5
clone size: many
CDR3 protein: CSTNDPGLAGETQYF
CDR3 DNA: TGCAGTACGAACGATCCGGGACTAGCTGGGGAGACCCAGTACTTC

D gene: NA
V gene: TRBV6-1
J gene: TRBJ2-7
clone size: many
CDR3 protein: CASSFRISYEQYF
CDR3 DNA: TGTGCCAGCAGTTTTCGGATTTCCTACGAGCAGTACTTC

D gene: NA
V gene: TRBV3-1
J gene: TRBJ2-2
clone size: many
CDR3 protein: CASSAQGPGELFF
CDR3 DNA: TGTGCCAGCAGCGCCCAGGGGCCAGGGGAGCTGTTTTTT

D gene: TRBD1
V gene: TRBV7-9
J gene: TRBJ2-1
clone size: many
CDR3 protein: CASSPDRGKDNEQFF
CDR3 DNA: TGTGCCAGCAGCCCGGACAGGGGAAAGGACAATGAGCAGTTCTTC

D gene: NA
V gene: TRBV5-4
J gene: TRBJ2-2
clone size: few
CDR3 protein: CASSLETGLGELFF
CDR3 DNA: TGTGCCAGCAGCTTAGAGACAGGCCTCGGGGAGCTGTTTTTT

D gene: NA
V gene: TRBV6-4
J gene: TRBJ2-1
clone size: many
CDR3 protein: CASSDRGNNEQFF
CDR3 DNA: TGTGCCAGCAGTGACCGGGGGAACAATGAGCAGTTCTTC

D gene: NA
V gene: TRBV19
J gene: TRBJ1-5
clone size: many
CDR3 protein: CASRIRGGNSNQPQHF
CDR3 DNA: TGTGCCAGTCGCATAAGAGGGGGAAATAGCAATCAGCCCCAGCATTTT

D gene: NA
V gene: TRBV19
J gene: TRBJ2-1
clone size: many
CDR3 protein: CASSISPSSNSYNEQFF
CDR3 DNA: TGTGCCAGTAGTATAAGTCCCAGCTCGAACTCCTACAATGAGCAGTTCTTC

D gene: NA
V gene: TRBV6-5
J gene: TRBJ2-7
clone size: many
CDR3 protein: CASSYSRNSYEQYF
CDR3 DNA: TGTGCCAGCAGTTACTCGCGGAATTCCTACGAGCAGTACTTC

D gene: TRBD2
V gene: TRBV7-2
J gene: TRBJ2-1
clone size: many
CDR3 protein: CASRIRLAAPNEQFF
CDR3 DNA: TGTGCCAGCAGAATCAGACTAGCGGCACCCAATGAGCAGTTCTTC

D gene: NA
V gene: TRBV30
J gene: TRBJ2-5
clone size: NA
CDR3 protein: CAWSVHRLQETQYF
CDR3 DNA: TGTGCCTGGAGTGTACATCGGCTCCAAGAGACCCAGTACTTC

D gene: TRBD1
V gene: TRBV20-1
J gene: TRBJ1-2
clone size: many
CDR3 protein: CSARGLSGTDNYGYTF
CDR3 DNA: TGCAGTGCTAGAGGTCTCTCCGGGACAGATAACTATGGCTACACCTTC

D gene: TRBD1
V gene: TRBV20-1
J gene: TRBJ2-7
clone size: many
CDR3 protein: CSARDRGYEQYF
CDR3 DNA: TGCAGTGCCCGGGACAGGGGATACGAGCAGTACTTC

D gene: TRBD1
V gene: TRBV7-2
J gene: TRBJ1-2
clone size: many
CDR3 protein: CASSLDGDSYGYTF
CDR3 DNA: TGTGCCAGCAGCTTAGATGGGGACAGCTATGGCTACACCTTC

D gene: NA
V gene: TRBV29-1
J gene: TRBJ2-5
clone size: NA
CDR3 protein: CSVVGPRGETQYF
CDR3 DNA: TGCAGCGTTGTTGGGCCGAGGGGGGAGACCCAGTACTTC

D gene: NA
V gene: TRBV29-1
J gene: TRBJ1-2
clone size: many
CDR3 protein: CSVEEGEGYGYTF
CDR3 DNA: TGCAGCGTTGAGGAAGGGGAGGGTTATGGCTACACCTTC